Listed below are T cell receptor beta chains from one sample, sequenced in a study of vaccination and CD4 T cells after COVID-19. Their specific antigens are unknown. TCRdb redid the calling of the PCR reads with MiXCR, one entry per CDR3 protein. The sample yields about 23,000 distinct CDR3 sequences, around 46% seen once. The sequencing here drew on CD4+ T cells from blood, cultured in vitro, taken about 7 months after SARS-CoV-2 vaccination. The source is a human donor who had recovered from COVID-19. CDR3s leave out the opening cysteine and the closing phenylalanine or tryptophan. Each record gives: J gene, V gene, CDR3 protein.

j_call: TRBJ1-2
v_call: TRBV6-1
cdr3_aa: ASSPREPGAYGYT

j_call: TRBJ2-1
v_call: TRBV11-3
cdr3_aa: ASSLGGKRDNEQF

j_call: TRBJ2-5
v_call: TRBV6-1
cdr3_aa: ASSRRQGATGKRETQY

j_call: TRBJ1-2
v_call: TRBV20-1
cdr3_aa: SARSPEGYGYT

j_call: TRBJ2-7
v_call: TRBV7-9
cdr3_aa: ASSHSPLLAGGDEQY

j_call: TRBJ2-7
v_call: TRBV7-8
cdr3_aa: ASSLGKGQVVHEQY

j_call: TRBJ2-5
v_call: TRBV6-1
cdr3_aa: ASSEVPQTQY

j_call: TRBJ2-1
v_call: TRBV20-1
cdr3_aa: SALSTTYSYNEQF

j_call: TRBJ2-5
v_call: TRBV20-1
cdr3_aa: SARLTSGRGSETQY

j_call: TRBJ1-5
v_call: TRBV15
cdr3_aa: ATSRGDLLNQPQH

j_call: TRBJ2-5
v_call: TRBV20-1
cdr3_aa: SASGEETQY

j_call: TRBJ1-6
v_call: TRBV7-9
cdr3_aa: ASSRSQSAILGYNSPLH

j_call: TRBJ2-7
v_call: TRBV6-2/TRBV6-3
cdr3_aa: ASRDGLSGYEQY

j_call: TRBJ2-7
v_call: TRBV20-1
cdr3_aa: SARDQAGFIDPYEQY

j_call: TRBJ2-7
v_call: TRBV4-1
cdr3_aa: ASSQDRTGVSPEQY

j_call: TRBJ1-1
v_call: TRBV2
cdr3_aa: ASSVRGAVNTEAF

j_call: TRBJ1-5
v_call: TRBV20-1
cdr3_aa: SPRGLSNQPQH

j_call: TRBJ1-2
v_call: TRBV19
cdr3_aa: ASRPGTGVGYT

j_call: TRBJ2-3
v_call: TRBV7-8
cdr3_aa: ASGAGGEYDTQY

j_call: TRBJ1-5
v_call: TRBV10-1
cdr3_aa: ASSEVGNQPQH

j_call: TRBJ2-1
v_call: TRBV6-5
cdr3_aa: ASSYRRSDEQF

j_call: TRBJ1-1
v_call: TRBV6-5
cdr3_aa: ASSYGRTDRAF

j_call: TRBJ2-7
v_call: TRBV28
cdr3_aa: ASSSLLSGRVEQY

j_call: TRBJ2-7
v_call: TRBV4-1
cdr3_aa: ASSQARLRGHYEQY

j_call: TRBJ2-2
v_call: TRBV20-1
cdr3_aa: SARGVSRELF

j_call: TRBJ2-7
v_call: TRBV20-1
cdr3_aa: SGRRGPNEQY

j_call: TRBJ1-6
v_call: TRBV20-1
cdr3_aa: SAFGQGGSPLH

j_call: TRBJ2-3
v_call: TRBV28
cdr3_aa: ASTSRDRGRGSTDADTQY

j_call: TRBJ1-2
v_call: TRBV7-2
cdr3_aa: ASSQLGHYGYT

j_call: TRBJ2-5
v_call: TRBV15
cdr3_aa: ATSRVGGETQY

j_call: TRBJ2-6
v_call: TRBV27
cdr3_aa: ASSEGQFFPGANVLT

j_call: TRBJ2-2
v_call: TRBV20-1
cdr3_aa: SADPRTLNTGELF

j_call: TRBJ2-7
v_call: TRBV5-6
cdr3_aa: ASSGGTGVVGTYEQY

j_call: TRBJ2-7
v_call: TRBV6-5
cdr3_aa: ASSYVASGLGEQY

j_call: TRBJ2-5
v_call: TRBV11-3
cdr3_aa: ASSLVCRWRREETQY

j_call: TRBJ2-2
v_call: TRBV7-3
cdr3_aa: ASSLGTANTGELF

j_call: TRBJ2-4
v_call: TRBV6-2/TRBV6-3
cdr3_aa: ASSRGQGRIQY

j_call: TRBJ1-2
v_call: TRBV20-1
cdr3_aa: SARVRIYGYT

j_call: TRBJ1-1
v_call: TRBV20-1
cdr3_aa: SAQSQRSTEAF

j_call: TRBJ1-6
v_call: TRBV7-3
cdr3_aa: ASSLDLNSPLH

j_call: TRBJ1-4
v_call: TRBV7-9
cdr3_aa: ASSSGQGYNEKLF

j_call: TRBJ1-2
v_call: TRBV27
cdr3_aa: ASSPGQFNYGYT

j_call: TRBJ1-1
v_call: TRBV28
cdr3_aa: ASSPGTGKGSGTEAF

j_call: TRBJ2-7
v_call: TRBV6-1
cdr3_aa: ASTPGTSGSYEQY

j_call: TRBJ2-6
v_call: TRBV28
cdr3_aa: ASRHHPGQGASGANVLT

j_call: TRBJ2-7
v_call: TRBV28
cdr3_aa: ASRPGGTSGYYEQY

j_call: TRBJ2-3
v_call: TRBV7-2
cdr3_aa: ASSVGLPDTQY

j_call: TRBJ2-7
v_call: TRBV7-9
cdr3_aa: ASSPKGPINEQY

j_call: TRBJ2-2
v_call: TRBV25-1
cdr3_aa: ASSGTSDTGELF

j_call: TRBJ2-7
v_call: TRBV20-1
cdr3_aa: SARGDSIGWEQY

j_call: TRBJ2-2
v_call: TRBV27
cdr3_aa: ASSSLRGVGRELF

j_call: TRBJ2-2
v_call: TRBV7-6
cdr3_aa: ASSQSGSPGELF

j_call: TRBJ2-1
v_call: TRBV6-4
cdr3_aa: ASSDSGGRASNEQF